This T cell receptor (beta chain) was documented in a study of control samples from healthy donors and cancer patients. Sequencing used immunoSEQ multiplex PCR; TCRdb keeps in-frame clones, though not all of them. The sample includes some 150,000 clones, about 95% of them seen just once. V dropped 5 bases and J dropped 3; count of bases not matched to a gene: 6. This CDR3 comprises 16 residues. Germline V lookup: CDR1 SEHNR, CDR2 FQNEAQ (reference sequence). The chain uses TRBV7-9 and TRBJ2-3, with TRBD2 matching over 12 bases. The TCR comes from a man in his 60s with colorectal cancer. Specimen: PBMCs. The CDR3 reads CASSPPTSGGTDTQYF. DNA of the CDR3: TGTGCCAGCAGCCCCCCAACTAGCGGGGGGACAGATACGCAGTATTTT.